The present TCR beta chain was sequenced within a study of naive and memory T cell subsets. Whole-study findings and limits: Over 85% of naive TCR sequences appeared only once, unlike memory subsets. From naive to CM, EM and EMRA, diversity decreased and Gini increased. TCR abundance followed a power law differing between naive and memory subsets.

CDR1 is MDHEN, CDR2 SYDVKM, per germline. CDR3 size: 19 residues. Trimming cost V 4 bases and J 0 bases, with 22 bases left between them. Concerning this clonotype: Its cognate antigen is unknown.

Two oligonucleotides, mixed equimolar, formed the beta constant-region primer covering TRBC1 and TRBC2. Four rounds of PCR amplified the ligated cDNA using nested alpha and beta constant-region primers plus SP2. From the UMI-ligation and nested PCR reads, TCRdb called clonotypes with MiXCR, one entry per CDR3 protein. This repertoire shows 130,000 or so distinct CDR3 sequences, 35% to 40% found once; its top ten account for more than 0.8%. The receptor was derived from a human donor in good health. The rearrangement links TRBV28 to TRBJ2-1; D is possibly TRBD2 (5 bases). Sample: central memory CD4+ T cells from blood. CDR3 nucleotides: TGTGCCAGCAGTTCCCTAGCCCCCAGGCCCGACTCCTCCTACAATGAGCAGTTCTTC. This codes for CASSSLAPRPDSSYNEQFF. Full variable domain (remainder filled in from reference TRBV28 and TRBJ2-1): DVKVTQSSRYLVKRTGEKVFLECVQDMDHENMFWYRQDPGLGLRLIYFSYDVKMKEKGDIPEGYSVSREKKERFSLILESASTNQTSMYLCASSSLAPRPDSSYNEQFFGPGTRLTVL.